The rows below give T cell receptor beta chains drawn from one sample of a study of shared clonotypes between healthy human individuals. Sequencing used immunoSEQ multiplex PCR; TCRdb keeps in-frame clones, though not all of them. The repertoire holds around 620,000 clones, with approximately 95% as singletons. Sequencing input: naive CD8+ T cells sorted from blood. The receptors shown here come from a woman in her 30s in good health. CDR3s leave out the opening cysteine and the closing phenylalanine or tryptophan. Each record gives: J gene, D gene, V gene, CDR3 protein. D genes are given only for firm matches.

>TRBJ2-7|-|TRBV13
ATSYRVTYEQY
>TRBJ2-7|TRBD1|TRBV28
ASSLPRRQGQYEQY
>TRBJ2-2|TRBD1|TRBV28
ASSLTGAGGELF
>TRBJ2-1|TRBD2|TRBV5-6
ASSLWGGNEQF
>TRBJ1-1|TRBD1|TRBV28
ASSLGQGGFTEAF
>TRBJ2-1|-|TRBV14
ASSQDWIGDLSSYNEQF
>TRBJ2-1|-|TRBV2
ASSERDSPYNEQF
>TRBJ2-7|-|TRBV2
ASSAVESYEQY
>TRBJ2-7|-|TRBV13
ASSMDSLSYEQY
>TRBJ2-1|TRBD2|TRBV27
ASSLTSGSDNEQF
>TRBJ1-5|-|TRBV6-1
ASSTLGSPRQPQH
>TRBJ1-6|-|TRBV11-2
ASSLEQINSPLH
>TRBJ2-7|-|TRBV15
ATSIGSSYEQY
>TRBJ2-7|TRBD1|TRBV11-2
ASTLTGTGSHEQY
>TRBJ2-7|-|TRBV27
ASSLGRATYEQY
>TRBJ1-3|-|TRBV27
ASSLGTGARNTIY
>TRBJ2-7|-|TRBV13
ASSYDWGGTSSYEQY
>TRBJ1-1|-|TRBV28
ASSSLRGAGEAF
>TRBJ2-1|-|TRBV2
ASRGERNEQF
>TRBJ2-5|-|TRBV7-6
ASSLGARVQETQY
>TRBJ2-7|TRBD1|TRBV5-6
ASSYTGVGEQY
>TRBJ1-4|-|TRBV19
ASSNRTAWNEKLF
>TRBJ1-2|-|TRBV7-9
ASSLDRGQARDGYT
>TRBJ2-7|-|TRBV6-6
ASGIGEQY
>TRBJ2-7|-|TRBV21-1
ASILELRYEQY
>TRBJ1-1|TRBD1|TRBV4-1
ASSRRDSLMNTEAF
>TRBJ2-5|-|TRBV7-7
ASSLSGYAKETQY
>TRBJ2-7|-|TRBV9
ASSVGGSAYEQY
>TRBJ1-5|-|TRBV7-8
ASSSTQPGANQPQH
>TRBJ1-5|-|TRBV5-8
ASSLGVGNQPQH
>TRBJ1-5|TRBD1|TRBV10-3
AIRDRGEDQPQH
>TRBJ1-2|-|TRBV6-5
ASSPHEGLLYGYT
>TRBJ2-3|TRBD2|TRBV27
ASSSVAGGTDTQY
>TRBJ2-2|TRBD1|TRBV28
ASSLLQGSGELF
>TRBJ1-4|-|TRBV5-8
ASSLGRVYEKLF
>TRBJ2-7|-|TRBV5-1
ASSLSWGGYEQY
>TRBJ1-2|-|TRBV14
ASITWGYT
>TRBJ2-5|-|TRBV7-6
ASSLAGGQETQY
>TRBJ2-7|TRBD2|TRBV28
ASSLSGRAYEQY
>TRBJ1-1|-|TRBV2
ARGDTEAF
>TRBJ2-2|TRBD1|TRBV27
ASSLTGGNTGELF
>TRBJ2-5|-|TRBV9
ASSWSGRPNQETQY
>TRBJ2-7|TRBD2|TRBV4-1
ASSQVGLDEQY